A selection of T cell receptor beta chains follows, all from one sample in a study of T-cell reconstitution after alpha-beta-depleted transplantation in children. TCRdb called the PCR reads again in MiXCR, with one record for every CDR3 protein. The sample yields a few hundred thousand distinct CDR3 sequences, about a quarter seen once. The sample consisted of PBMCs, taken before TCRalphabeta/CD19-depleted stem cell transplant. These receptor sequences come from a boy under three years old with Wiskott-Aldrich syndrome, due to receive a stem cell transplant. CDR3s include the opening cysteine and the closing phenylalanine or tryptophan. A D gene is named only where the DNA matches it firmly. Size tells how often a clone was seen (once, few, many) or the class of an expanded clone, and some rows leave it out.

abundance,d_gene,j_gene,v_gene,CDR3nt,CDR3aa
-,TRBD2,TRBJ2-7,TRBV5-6,TGTGCCAGCAGCCGCGGACTAGGCGTCGACTACGAGCAGTACTTC,CASSRGLGVDYEQYF
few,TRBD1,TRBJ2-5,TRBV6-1,TGTGCCAGCAGTCGACAGGGGGCGCTAAGAGAGACCCAGTACTTC,CASSRQGALRETQYF
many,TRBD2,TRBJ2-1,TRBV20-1,TGCAGTGCCACCGGGACTAGCGGTCCCTACAATGAGCAGTTCTTC,CSATGTSGPYNEQFF
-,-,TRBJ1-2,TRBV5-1,TGCGCCAGCAGTTCGGCCGGGACGGTGACTGGCTACACCTTC,CASSSAGTVTGYTF
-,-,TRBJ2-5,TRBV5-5,TGTGCCAGCACCGTCCGGGGATTTGTAGAGACCCAGTACTTC,CASTVRGFVETQYF
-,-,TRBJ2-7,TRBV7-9,TGTGCCAGCAGCTTAGTTAGCAGGAGTACCTACGAGCAGTACTTC,CASSLVSRSTYEQYF
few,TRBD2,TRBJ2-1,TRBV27,TGTGCCAGCAGTTTTGGCCTAGCGGGAGACCTTGAGCAGTTCTTC,CASSFGLAGDLEQFF
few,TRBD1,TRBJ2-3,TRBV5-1,TGCGCCAGCAGCTTGGGGGGACAGGGCCTGGGGACGCAGTATTTT,CASSLGGQGLGTQYF
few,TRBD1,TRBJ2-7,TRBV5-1,TGCGCCAGTGGACAGGGTGCCTCCTACGAGCAGTACTTC,CASGQGASYEQYF
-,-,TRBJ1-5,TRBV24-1,TGTGCCACGCCACCCGGGGCAGCGAACAATCAGCCCCAGCATTTT,CATPPGAANNQPQHF
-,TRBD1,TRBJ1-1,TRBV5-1,TGCGCCAGCAGCGGGCAGGGGACAGCGAACACTGAAGCTTTCTTT,CASSGQGTANTEAFF
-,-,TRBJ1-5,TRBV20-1,TGCAGTGCTGGAACTGACAGGAGGGGACAGCCCCAGCATTTT,CSAGTDRRGQPQHF
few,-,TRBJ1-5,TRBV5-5,TGTGCCAGCAGCTTGGCCGGCAGGGGATGGCCCCAGCATTTT,CASSLAGRGWPQHF
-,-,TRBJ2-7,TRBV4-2,TGTGCCAGCAGCCAAGCGCCGGGACTCCAACTTTACGAGCAGTACTTC,CASSQAPGLQLYEQYF
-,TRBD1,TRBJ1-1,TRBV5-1,TGCGCCAGCAGCTTGACAGGGGGCGCCGCTGAAGCTTTCTTT,CASSLTGGAAEAFF
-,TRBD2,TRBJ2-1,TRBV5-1,TGCGCCAGCAGCACAACTAGCGCCACCTACAATGAGCAGTTCTTC,CASSTTSATYNEQFF
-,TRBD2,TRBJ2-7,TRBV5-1,TGCGCCAGCAGTTCTAGCGGGAGGGAATACGAGCAGTACTTC,CASSSSGREYEQYF
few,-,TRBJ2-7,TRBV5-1,TGCGCCAGCAGCTTGGCCGTCGGAGGAGGGCCGACCGCCTACGAGCAGTACTTC,CASSLAVGGGPTAYEQYF
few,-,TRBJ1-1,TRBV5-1,TGCGCCAGCAGCTTTGGACGGAACCCCCCCTCTCTAGACACTGAAGCTTTCTTT,CASSFGRNPPSLDTEAFF
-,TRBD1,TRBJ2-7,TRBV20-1,TGCAGTGCTAAACCGGGACAGGGGGGGATCTACGAGCAGTACTTC,CSAKPGQGGIYEQYF
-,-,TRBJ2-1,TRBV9,TGTGCCAGCAGCGCGCGGGACTTTACCTACAATGAGCAGTTCTTC,CASSARDFTYNEQFF
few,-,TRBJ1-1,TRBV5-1,TGCGCCAGCAGCTCGCTGGTGGCAAGCCTGAACACTGAAGCTTTCTTT,CASSSLVASLNTEAFF
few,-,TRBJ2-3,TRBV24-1,TGTGCCACCAGTGAAAAGTTGGTCCACACAGATACGCAGTATTTT,CATSEKLVHTDTQYF
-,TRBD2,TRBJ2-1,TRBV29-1,TGCAGCGTTCTACTAGCGGGAAGTTTGAATGAGCAGTTCTTC,CSVLLAGSLNEQFF
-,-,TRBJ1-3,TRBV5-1,TGCGCCAGCAGACCTGCCCTCTCTGGAAACACCATATATTTT,CASRPALSGNTIYF
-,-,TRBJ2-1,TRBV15,TGTGCCACCAGCAGAGACTCAGGGCTGTCGCAGTTCTTC,CATSRDSGLSQFF
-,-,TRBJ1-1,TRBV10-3,TGTGCCATCAGACCGGGATCGAACACTGAAGCTTTCTTT,CAIRPGSNTEAFF
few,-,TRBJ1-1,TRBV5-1,TGCGCCAGCAGGACCACCACGGGTTCGACCACTGAAGCTTTCTTT,CASRTTTGSTTEAFF
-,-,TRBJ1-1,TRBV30,TGTGCCTGGAGTACTCGGACACTTTATACTGAAGCTTTCTTT,CAWSTRTLYTEAFF
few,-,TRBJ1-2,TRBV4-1,TGCGCCAGCAGCCAGAAAACAGGGACTGGCTATGGCTACACCTTC,CASSQKTGTGYGYTF
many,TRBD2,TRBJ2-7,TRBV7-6,TGTGCCAGCAGCTTAGCGGGCACTAGCGGGCCCTACGAGCAGTACTTC,CASSLAGTSGPYEQYF
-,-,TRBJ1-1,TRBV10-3,TGTGCCATCAGTGAAGGAGGCGGCACTGAAGCTTTCTTT,CAISEGGGTEAFF
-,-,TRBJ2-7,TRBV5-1,TGCGCCAGCAGCTCCGAAAACGAGCAGTACTTC,CASSSENEQYF
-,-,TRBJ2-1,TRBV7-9,TGTGCCAGCAGCACTTTAAAGAGCTCCTACAATGAGCAGTTCTTC,CASSTLKSSYNEQFF
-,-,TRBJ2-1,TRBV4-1,TGCGCCAGCAGCCGGGACGCCCCCACTGAGCAGTTCTTC,CASSRDAPTEQFF
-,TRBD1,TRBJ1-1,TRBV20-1,TGCAGTGCTATCCGGACAGGGAACACTGAAGCTTTCTTT,CSAIRTGNTEAFF
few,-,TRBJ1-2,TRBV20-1,TGCAGTGCTAGCCAGGGCTTCGATGGCTACACCTTC,CSASQGFDGYTF
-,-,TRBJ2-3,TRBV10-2,TGCGCCAGCCGAGATATGGAGCGGGTTATGACAGATACACAGTATTTT,CASRDMERVMTDTQYF
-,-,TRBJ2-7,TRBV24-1,TGTGCCACCAGTGATTCAGGGGCTGCGTACGAGCAGTACTTC,CATSDSGAAYEQYF
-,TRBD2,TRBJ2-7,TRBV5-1,TGCGCCAGCAGCTTAAGCCCGGGACTAGCGGGACTCGAGCAGTACTTC,CASSLSPGLAGLEQYF
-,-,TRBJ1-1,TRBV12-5,TGTGCTAGTGGCCGACCAGGGGTGAACACTGAAGCTTTCTTT,CASGRPGVNTEAFF
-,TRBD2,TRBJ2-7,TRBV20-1,TGCAGTGCTAGAGAGGTACTAGCGGCTTCCGAGCAGTACTTC,CSAREVLAASEQYF
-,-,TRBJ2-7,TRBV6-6,TGTGCCAGCAGTTTCGAGAGCTCCTACGAGCAGTACTTC,CASSFESSYEQYF
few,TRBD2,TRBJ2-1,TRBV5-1,TGCGCCAGCAGTCCTAGCGGGAGGGCAATCAATGAGCAGTTCTTC,CASSPSGRAINEQFF
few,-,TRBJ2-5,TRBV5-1,TGCGCCAGCAGCTTGGGGGGCTCGATAAGGACCCAGTACTTC,CASSLGGSIRTQYF
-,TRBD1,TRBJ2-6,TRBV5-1,TGCGCCAGCAGCGCACCGACAGGGTCTGGGGCCAACGTCCTGACTTTC,CASSAPTGSGANVLTF
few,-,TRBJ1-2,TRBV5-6,TGTGCCAGCATCCCCACTGGACGGAACTATGGCTACACCTTC,CASIPTGRNYGYTF
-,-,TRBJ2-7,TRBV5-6,TGTGCCAGCAGCTTGGGCATGACCTACGAGCAGTACTTC,CASSLGMTYEQYF
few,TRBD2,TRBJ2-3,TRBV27,TGTGCCAGCAGTCTCGGGACTAGCGGGATGTCAGATACGCAGTATTTT,CASSLGTSGMSDTQYF
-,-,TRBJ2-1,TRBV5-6,TGTGCCAGCAGCTTGGAACTAGACCAGAAGGATGAGCAGTTCTTC,CASSLELDQKDEQFF
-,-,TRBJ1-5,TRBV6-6,TGTGCCAGCAGGCCACAGAATCAGCCCCAGCATTTT,CASRPQNQPQHF